The 2 T cell receptor beta chains listed next were all sequenced from one sample in a study of blood T cell repertoires in COVID-19 (dated by TCRdb to the early 2020s). Receptors were amplified or captured by the immunoSEQ multiplex PCR assay. Entries here come from immuneACCESS through TCRdb and include only in-frame sequences with V and J called. Some clones fail to appear in such tables; in the studies checked, an unresolved V gene covers under half of the shortfall, and the cause of the remainder is unknown. The sample has more than 300,000 clones on record, about 86% of them singletons. Of the sample, about 1.2% is held by the ten largest clones. Sequencing used peripheral blood. These receptors came from a woman in her fifties or sixties with acute or convalescent COVID-19.

V is TRBV6-1 and J is TRBJ1-2, with a weak D call TRBD1 (6 bases). Germline V gives CDR1 MNHNS, CDR2 SASEGT. Trimming pared 2 bases from V and 4 bases from J, leaving 14 bases between. CDR3 length equals 15 residues. CDR3 sequence (DNA): TGTGCCAGCAGTGAATCGAATACAGGGTCCTATGGCTACACCTTC. Translated, it gives CASSESNTGSYGYTF.

Here the CDR3 reads CASILSGGMANTEAFF. DNA of the CDR3: TGTGCCAGCATCCTCTCGGGAGGGATGGCGAACACTGAAGCTTTCTTT. The chain employs TRBV7-2 and TRBJ1-1; D is ambiguous. V dropped 7 bases and J dropped 1 base, with 19 bases sitting between them. The CDR3 is made up of 16 amino acids. Germline CDR1 SGHTA, CDR2 FQGNSA.